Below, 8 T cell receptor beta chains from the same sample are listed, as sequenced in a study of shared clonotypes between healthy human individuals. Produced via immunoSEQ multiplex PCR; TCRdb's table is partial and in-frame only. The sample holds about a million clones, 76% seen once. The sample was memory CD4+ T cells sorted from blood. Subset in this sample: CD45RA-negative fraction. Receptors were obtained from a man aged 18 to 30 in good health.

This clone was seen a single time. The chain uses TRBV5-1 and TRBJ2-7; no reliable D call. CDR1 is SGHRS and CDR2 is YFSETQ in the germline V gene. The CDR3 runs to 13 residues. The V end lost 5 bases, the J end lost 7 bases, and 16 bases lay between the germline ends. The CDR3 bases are TGCGCCAGCAGTTGGGCCGGCTCCGGGGAGCAGTACTTC. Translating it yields CASSWAGSGEQYF.

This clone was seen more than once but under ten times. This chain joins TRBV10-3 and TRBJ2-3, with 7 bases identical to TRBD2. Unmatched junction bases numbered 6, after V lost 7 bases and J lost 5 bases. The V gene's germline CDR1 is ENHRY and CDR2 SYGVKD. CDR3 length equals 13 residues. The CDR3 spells CAITPTGGDTQYF. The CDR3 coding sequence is TGTGCCATCACCCCGACGGGGGGAGATACGCAGTATTTT.

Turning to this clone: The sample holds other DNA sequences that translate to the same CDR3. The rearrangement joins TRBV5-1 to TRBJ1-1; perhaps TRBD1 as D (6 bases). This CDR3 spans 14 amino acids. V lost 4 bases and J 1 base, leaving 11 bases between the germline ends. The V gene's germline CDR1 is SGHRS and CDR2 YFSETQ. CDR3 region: CASSLTDRNTEAFF. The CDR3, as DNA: TGCGCCAGCAGCCTTACGGACAGGAACACTGAAGCTTTCTTT.

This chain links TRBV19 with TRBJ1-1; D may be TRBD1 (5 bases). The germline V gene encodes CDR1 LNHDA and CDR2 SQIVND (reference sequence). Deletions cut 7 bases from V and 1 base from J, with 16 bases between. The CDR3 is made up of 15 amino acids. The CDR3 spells CASITNGRGNTEAFF. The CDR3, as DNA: TGTGCCAGTATCACTAACGGAAGGGGGAACACTGAAGCTTTCTTT.

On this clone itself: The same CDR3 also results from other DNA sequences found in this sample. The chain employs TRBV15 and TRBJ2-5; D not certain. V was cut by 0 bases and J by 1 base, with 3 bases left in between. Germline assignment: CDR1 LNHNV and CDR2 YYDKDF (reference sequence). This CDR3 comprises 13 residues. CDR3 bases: TGTGCCACCAGCAGAGAGGGCCAAGAGACCCAGTACTTC. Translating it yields CATSREGQETQYF.

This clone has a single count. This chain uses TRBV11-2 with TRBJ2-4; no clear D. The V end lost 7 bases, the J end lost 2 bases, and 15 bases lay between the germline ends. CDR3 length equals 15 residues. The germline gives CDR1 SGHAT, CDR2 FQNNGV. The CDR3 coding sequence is TGTGCCAGCACCCTTAATTGGTCCCCCAAAAACATTCAGTACTTC. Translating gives CASTLNWSPKNIQYF.

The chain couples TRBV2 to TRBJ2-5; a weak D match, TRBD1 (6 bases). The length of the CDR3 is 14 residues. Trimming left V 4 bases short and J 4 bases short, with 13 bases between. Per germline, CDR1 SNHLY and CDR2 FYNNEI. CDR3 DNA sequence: TGTGCCAGCAGTGCGTGGGGGCCAGGAGAGACCCAGTACTTC. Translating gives CASSAWGPGETQYF.

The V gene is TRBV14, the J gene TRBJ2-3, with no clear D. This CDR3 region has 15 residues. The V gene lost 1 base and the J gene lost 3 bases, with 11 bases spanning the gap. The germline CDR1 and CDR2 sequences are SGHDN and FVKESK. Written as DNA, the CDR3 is TGTGCCAGCAGCCAAGTTGGTGGACCAACAGATACGCAGTATTTT. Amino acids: CASSQVGGPTDTQYF. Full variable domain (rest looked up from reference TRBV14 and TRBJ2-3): EAGVTQFPSHSVIEKGQTVTLRCDPISGHDNLYWYRRVMGKEIKFLLHFVKESKQDESGMPNNRFLAERTGGTYSTLKVQPAELEDSGVYFCASSQVGGPTDTQYFGPGTRLTVL.